Following are 30 T cell receptor beta chains from one sample sequenced in a study of tumor and adjacent non-tumor tissue in lung cancer. The library came from three nested PCR rounds adapted from ARM-PCR protocols. TCRdb ran MiXCR on the multiplex PCR reads and lists one entry per CDR3 protein. The sample contains around 200,000 distinct CDR3 sequences, less than 80% of which appear only once. No cell sorting was done before RNA was extracted from the tissue. Sequenced: lung tumor tissue. All receptors come from a man in his fifties or sixties with non-small cell lung cancer.

On this clonotype: A read error may be the cause here, since a much bigger clone is one base away. The chain combines TRBV29-1 with TRBJ2-1, with D possibly called TRBD1 or TRBD2 (5 bases each). CDR1 SQVTM and CDR2 ANQGSEA come from the germline V gene. V was cut by 3 bases and J by 9 bases, with 21 bases left in between. CDR3 size: 15 residues. The CDR3 spells CSVEIWGMVRGEQFF. The CDR3 nucleotides read TGCAGCGTTGAGATTTGGGGAATGGTGAGGGGTGAGCAGTTCTTC.

This clonotype is a singleton in its sample. Germline is not matched at one junction end, which may reflect a read error. The rearrangement uses TRBV28 and TRBJ1-4; D ambiguous. The CDR3 extends over 14 amino acids. Germline V CDR1 and CDR2: MDHEN, SYDVKM. This chain's CDR3 is CTSSFGQLNEKLFF. CDR3 sequence (DNA): TGTACCAGCAGTTTTGGGCAGCTAAATGAAAAACTGTTTTTT.

As to this clonotype: A read error may produce the germline difference seen at one junction end. The chain couples TRBV4-2 to TRBJ2-7, with 9 bases that match TRBD2. The germline V gene has CDR1 LGHNA and CDR2 YNFKEQ. This CDR3 is built from 17 residues. The CDR3 DNA sequence: TGTGCCAGCAGCCAAGTGACTAGCGGCAACCCGACTTACGAGCGGTACTTC. This translates into CASSQVTSGNPTYERYF.

V and J are TRBV11-3 and TRBJ2-3; 10 bases match TRBD1. Unmatched junction bases numbered 6, after V lost 4 bases and J lost 2 bases. Germline assignment: CDR1 SGHNT and CDR2 YENEEA. The length of the CDR3 is 16 residues. CDR3 region: CASSSRDRGSTDTQYF. For the CDR3, the DNA is TGTGCCAGCAGCTCCAGGGACAGGGGATCCACAGATACGCAGTATTTT.

CDR3 sequence: CASSEEYGVTYEQYF. CDR3 DNA sequence: TGTGCCAGCAGTGAAGAGTACGGGGTTACCTACGAGCAGTACTTC. J is TRBJ2-7 and V is TRBV6-1; a possible D gene is TRBD2 (5 bases). Germline assignment: CDR1 MNHNS and CDR2 SASEGT. V lost 1 base and J lost 2, with 12 bases in between. The CDR3 is 15 amino acids.

In regard to this clonotype: The CDR3 does not close with the conserved phenylalanine or tryptophan, likely indicating a read error. The genes are TRBV20-1 and TRBJ2-5; D is tentatively TRBD1 or TRBD2 (5 bases each). CDR1 is DFQATT, CDR2 SNEGSKA, per germline (reference sequence). The CDR3 is 14 residues long. The chain's CDR3 is CSAIPGAGKESQYL. In DNA, the CDR3 is TGCAGTGCTATACCCGGGGCCGGAAAAGAGAGCCAGTACTTG.

This sequence joins TRBV6-5 and TRBJ1-3; D is undetermined. The CDR3 runs 13 residues. V shed 5 bases and J shed 4 bases, with 9 bases lying between them. CDR1 and CDR2 (germline): MNHEY, SVGAGI. CDR3 residues: CASSETTGNTIYF. CDR3 nucleotide sequence: TGTGCCAGCAGTGAGACGACGGGAAACACCATATATTTT.

A note on this clonotype: It is likely a read error, because the conserved phenylalanine at the end of the CDR3 is missing. This CDR3 is CSATILGVRGNQPQHS. Here the CDR3 DNA reads TGCAGTGCTACTATACTAGGGGTACGGGGCAATCAGCCCCAGCATTCT. The V call is TRBV20-1, the J call TRBJ1-5; D possibly corresponds to TRBD1 (5 bases). This CDR3 is 16 amino acids long. The germline gives CDR1 DFQATT, CDR2 SNEGSKA (reference sequence). The ends were cut back, 4 bases at V and 2 bases at J, with 18 bases in the middle.

Points on this clonotype: A read error may be the cause here, since a much bigger clone is one base away. The J gene is TRBJ2-3, the V gene TRBV4-1; perhaps TRBD2 as D (5 bases). The CDR3 extends over 15 amino acids. The germline V gene has CDR1 MGHRA and CDR2 YSYEKL. CDR3 DNA: TGCGCCAGCAGACCCGGACGGTCTAGCATAGATACGCAGTATTTT. This sequence encodes CASRPGRSSIDTQYF.

Notes on this clonotype: A clone one base away is much larger, so this may be a read error. This rearrangement joins TRBV20-1 to TRBJ2-2, with D maybe TRBD2 (5 bases). The CDR3 is 12 amino acids. Germline CDR1 reads DFQATT; CDR2 reads SNEGSKA (reference sequence). Here the CDR3 reads CSAQEGTWELFF. The CDR3 nucleotides read TGCAGTGCCCAAGAGGGCACCTGGGAGCTGTTTTTT.

Regarding this clonotype: Because the CDR3 is missing its conserved closing phenylalanine or tryptophan, this is likely a read error. The rearrangement joins TRBV6-1 to TRBJ1-5, with 7 bases lining up with TRBD1. Germline assignment: CDR1 MNHNS and CDR2 SASEGT. V lost 3 bases, J lost 5 bases, and 10 bases stayed unmatched. The CDR3 consists of 16 residues. CDR3 protein: CASSDVRGQQDQPQHV. The CDR3 DNA reads TGTGCCAGCAGTGACGTCAGGGGACAGCAAGATCAGCCCCAGCATGTT.

In regard to this clonotype: A much larger clone differs from this one at a single base, so this may be a read error. The conserved closing phenylalanine or tryptophan is absent in this CDR3, likely reflecting a read error. The gene calls are TRBV4-2 and TRBJ1-2; 7 bases fit TRBD1. CDR1 and CDR2 (germline): LGHNA, YNFKEQ. The V segment lost 1 base and the J segment 2 bases; nucleotides outside the gene matches: 4. CDR3 length: 15 residues. For the CDR3, the DNA is TGTGCCAGCAGCCAAGGAACGACAGGGAACTATGGCTACACCCTC. It yields the protein CASSQGTTGNYGYTL.

In its sample, this clonotype was seen once. The rearrangement uses TRBV4-3 and TRBJ2-1; 13 bases line up with TRBD2. Germline V gene data show CDR1 as LGHNA and CDR2 as YSLEER. The CDR3 extends over 19 amino acids. V lost 6 bases, J lost 9 bases, and 20 bases stayed unmatched. CDR3 nucleotide sequence: TGCGCCAGCAGACAGGGTAACAGGAGGACTAGCGGGAGAGGCGGTGAGCAGTTCTTC. It is translated as CASRQGNRRTSGRGGEQFF.

The sample holds many counts of this clonotype. The rearrangement links TRBV11-2 to TRBJ1-1; D not resolved. The CDR3 loop spans 16 amino acids. Germline loops: CDR1 SGHAT, CDR2 FQNNGV. V was shortened by 0 bases and J by 3 bases, with 14 bases between the two germline ends. CDR3 loop: CASSLDRNRRDTEAFF. CDR3 DNA: TGTGCCAGCAGCTTAGACCGCAATCGGAGGGACACTGAAGCTTTCTTT.

This chain links TRBV20-1 with TRBJ2-7; D is perhaps TRBD1 or TRBD2 (5 bases each). Per germline, CDR1 DFQATT and CDR2 SNEGSKA (reference sequence). CDR3 length: 12 amino acids. V lost 2 bases and J 4 bases, leaving 9 bases between the germline ends. CDR3 amino acids: CSARRGEYEQYF. CDR3 DNA sequence: TGCAGTGCTAGAAGAGGGGAGTACGAGCAGTACTTC.

Worth noting for this clonotype: Because the CDR3 is missing its conserved closing phenylalanine or tryptophan, this is likely a read error. The V call is TRBV4-2, the J call TRBJ2-5, with 8 bases matching TRBD1. Looked up from germline, CDR1 is LGHNA and CDR2 is YNFKEQ. CDR3 length: 16 residues. Germline trimming cut 2 bases from V and 3 bases from J; bases unmatched to any gene: 8. The CDR3 DNA is TGTGCCAGCAGCCAAAATGGACAGGGTCCCAAAGAGACCCAGTACGTC. Translating gives CASSQNGQGPKETQYV.

This clonotype was observed once. The chain links TRBV30 to TRBJ2-6, with 7 bases matching TRBD2. The V segment lost 3 bases and the J segment 2 bases; nucleotides outside the gene matches: 4. Germline values: CDR1 GTSNPN, CDR2 SVGIG (reference sequence). This CDR3 is built from 15 residues. Here the CDR3 reads CAWSAAGAGANVLTF. The DNA for the CDR3 is TGTGCCTGGAGCGCGGCGGGGGCTGGGGCCAACGTCCTGACTTTC. The full variable domain, rest sourced from reference TRBV30 and TRBJ2-6, is SQTIHQWPATLVQPVGSPLSLECTVEGTSNPNLYWYRQAAGRGLQLLFYSVGIGQISSEVPQNLSASRPQDRQFILSSKKLLLSDSGFYLCAWSAAGAGANVLTFGAGSRLTVL.

For this clonotype: Germline and junction disagree at one end, which may indicate a read error. Here the CDR3 reads CASSFTSSSYNEQFF. CDR3 DNA sequence: TGTGCCAGCAGCTTCACTTCGAGCTCCTATAATGAGCAGTTCTTC. The J gene is TRBJ2-1, the V gene TRBV7-9; D is unclear. This CDR3 region has 15 residues. Germline loops: CDR1 SEHNR, CDR2 FQNEAQ (reference sequence). Full variable domain (rest looked up from reference TRBV7-9 and TRBJ2-1): DTGVSQNPRHKITKRGQNVTFRCDPISEHNRLYWYRQTLGQGPEFLTYFQNEAQLEKSRLLSDRFSAERPKGSFSTLEIQRTEQGDSAMYLCASSFTSSSYNEQFFGPGTRLTVL.

V is TRBV20-1 and J is TRBJ1-2; possibly TRBD1 for D (5 bases). Germline V gene data show CDR1 as DFQATT and CDR2 as SNEGSKA (reference sequence). Trimming removed 4 bases from V and 7 bases from J, with 19 bases in between. This CDR3 is 14 amino acids long. CDR3 coding DNA: TGCAGTGCTACAATCCAGGGTCTCCTTGTTGGCTACACCTTC. As protein: CSATIQGLLVGYTF.

Of note for this clonotype: Germline and junction disagree at one end, which may indicate a read error. The chain recombines TRBV5-1 with TRBJ1-4; D is undetermined. Germline V gene lookup returns CDR1 SGHRS and CDR2 YFSETQ. CDR3 length: 15 residues. The CDR3 bases are TGCGCCAGCAGCTCGAACACCGCAACTAATGAAAAACTGTTCTTT. This encodes CASSSNTATNEKLFF.

About this clonotype: One junction end does not reproduce the germline sequence, and a read error may be involved. The rearrangement uses TRBV12-3 or TRBV12-4 and TRBJ1-2, with 7 bases fitting TRBD1. CDR3 length: 14 amino acids. CDR3 DNA sequence: TGTACCAGCAGGCAGAGCAGGGGGAGGAATGGCTACACCTTC. This encodes CTSRQSRGRNGYTF.

The chain recombines TRBV20-1 with TRBJ2-1; 8 bases align to TRBD2. CDR1 and CDR2 (germline): DFQATT, SNEGSKA (reference sequence). The CDR3 length is 18 residues. Trimming removed 4 bases from V and 4 bases from J; junction bases left unmatched: 18. CDR3 coding DNA: TGCAGTGCTAAGGATAGCGGGAACTCCGGAGTACCATACAATGAGCAGTTCTTC. Translation gives CSAKDSGNSGVPYNEQFF.

For this clonotype: One end of the junction is discordant with germline, which a read error may explain. The rearrangement links TRBV5-6 to TRBJ1-3, with D possibly TRBD1 on 6 matching bases. This CDR3 contains 16 residues. From germline, CDR1 is SGHDT and CDR2 YYEEEE. The CDR3 sequence: CASSYPRDTSGNTIYF. In DNA, the CDR3 is TGTGCCAGCAGCTATCCTAGGGACACCTCTGGGAACACCATATATTTT.

To note about this clonotype: The junction shows a germline mismatch at one end, possibly a read error. The chain is built from TRBV11-3 and TRBJ2-1; D is possibly TRBD2 (7 bases). CDR1 and CDR2 (germline): SGHNT, YENEEA. The CDR3 extends over 15 amino acids. The CDR3 reads CASSPEGGRNNEQFF. Here the CDR3 DNA reads TGTGCTAGCAGCCCCGAGGGGGGGCGAAACAATGAGCAGTTCTTC.

The chain recombines TRBV7-9 with TRBJ2-7, with D possibly called TRBD1 or TRBD2 (7 bases each). CDR1 and CDR2 from the germline V gene are SEHNR and FQNEAQ (reference sequence). The CDR3 runs 13 residues. Trimming cost V 4 bases and J 6 bases, with 13 bases left between them. CDR3 residues: CASSSQGGGEQYF. Here the CDR3 DNA reads TGTGCCAGCAGCTCCCAGGGGGGGGGCGAGCAGTACTTC.

Remarks on this clonotype: It may be a read error: a sequence one base away is much more abundant. CDR3 coding DNA: TGTACCAGCAGGGAAGGGGGGCCTGGGTCACCCCTCCACTTT. Encoded protein: CTSREGGPGSPLHF. This chain joins TRBV12-3 or TRBV12-4 and TRBJ1-6, with D maybe TRBD1 (6 bases). This CDR3 comprises 14 residues.

This clonotype came up a few times. The chain recombines TRBV6-1 with TRBJ2-7, with 7 bases that match TRBD1. V lost 4 bases, J lost 2 bases, and 2 bases stayed unmatched. This CDR3 comprises 13 residues. The germline V gene has CDR1 MNHNS and CDR2 SASEGT. CDR3 DNA sequence: TGTGCCAGCAGTGGGGACAGAACCTACGAGCAGTACTTC. Amino acids: CASSGDRTYEQYF.

This clonotype was seen many times. V and J are TRBV6-5 and TRBJ2-4; possibly TRBD1 for D (6 bases). Deletions cut 7 bases from V and 6 bases from J, with 13 bases between. CDR3 length equals 13 residues. CDR1 and CDR2 (germline): MNHEY, SVGAGI. This CDR3 reads CASTNRDSNIQYF. In DNA form, the CDR3 reads TGTGCCAGCACCAACAGGGATTCAAACATTCAGTACTTC.

J is TRBJ2-3 and V is TRBV20-1; D is unresolved. The CDR3 extends over 13 amino acids. Germline values: CDR1 DFQATT, CDR2 SNEGSKA (reference sequence). V shed 4 bases and J shed 5 bases, with 13 bases lying between them. CDR3 residues: CSANRLDIDTQYF. As DNA, the CDR3 is TGCAGTGCTAATCGGCTAGACATAGATACGCAGTATTTT.

The V call is TRBV11-3, the J call TRBJ2-2, with unresolved D. The CDR3 is 16 residues long. Germline V gene sequence: CDR1 SGHNT, CDR2 YENEEA. Trimming stripped 6 bases from V and 4 bases from J, with 18 bases between. In DNA, the CDR3 is TGTGCCAGCAGTTCTCCCGCCCTGCAATTCACCGGGGAGCTGTTTTTT. Its protein is CASSSPALQFTGELFF.